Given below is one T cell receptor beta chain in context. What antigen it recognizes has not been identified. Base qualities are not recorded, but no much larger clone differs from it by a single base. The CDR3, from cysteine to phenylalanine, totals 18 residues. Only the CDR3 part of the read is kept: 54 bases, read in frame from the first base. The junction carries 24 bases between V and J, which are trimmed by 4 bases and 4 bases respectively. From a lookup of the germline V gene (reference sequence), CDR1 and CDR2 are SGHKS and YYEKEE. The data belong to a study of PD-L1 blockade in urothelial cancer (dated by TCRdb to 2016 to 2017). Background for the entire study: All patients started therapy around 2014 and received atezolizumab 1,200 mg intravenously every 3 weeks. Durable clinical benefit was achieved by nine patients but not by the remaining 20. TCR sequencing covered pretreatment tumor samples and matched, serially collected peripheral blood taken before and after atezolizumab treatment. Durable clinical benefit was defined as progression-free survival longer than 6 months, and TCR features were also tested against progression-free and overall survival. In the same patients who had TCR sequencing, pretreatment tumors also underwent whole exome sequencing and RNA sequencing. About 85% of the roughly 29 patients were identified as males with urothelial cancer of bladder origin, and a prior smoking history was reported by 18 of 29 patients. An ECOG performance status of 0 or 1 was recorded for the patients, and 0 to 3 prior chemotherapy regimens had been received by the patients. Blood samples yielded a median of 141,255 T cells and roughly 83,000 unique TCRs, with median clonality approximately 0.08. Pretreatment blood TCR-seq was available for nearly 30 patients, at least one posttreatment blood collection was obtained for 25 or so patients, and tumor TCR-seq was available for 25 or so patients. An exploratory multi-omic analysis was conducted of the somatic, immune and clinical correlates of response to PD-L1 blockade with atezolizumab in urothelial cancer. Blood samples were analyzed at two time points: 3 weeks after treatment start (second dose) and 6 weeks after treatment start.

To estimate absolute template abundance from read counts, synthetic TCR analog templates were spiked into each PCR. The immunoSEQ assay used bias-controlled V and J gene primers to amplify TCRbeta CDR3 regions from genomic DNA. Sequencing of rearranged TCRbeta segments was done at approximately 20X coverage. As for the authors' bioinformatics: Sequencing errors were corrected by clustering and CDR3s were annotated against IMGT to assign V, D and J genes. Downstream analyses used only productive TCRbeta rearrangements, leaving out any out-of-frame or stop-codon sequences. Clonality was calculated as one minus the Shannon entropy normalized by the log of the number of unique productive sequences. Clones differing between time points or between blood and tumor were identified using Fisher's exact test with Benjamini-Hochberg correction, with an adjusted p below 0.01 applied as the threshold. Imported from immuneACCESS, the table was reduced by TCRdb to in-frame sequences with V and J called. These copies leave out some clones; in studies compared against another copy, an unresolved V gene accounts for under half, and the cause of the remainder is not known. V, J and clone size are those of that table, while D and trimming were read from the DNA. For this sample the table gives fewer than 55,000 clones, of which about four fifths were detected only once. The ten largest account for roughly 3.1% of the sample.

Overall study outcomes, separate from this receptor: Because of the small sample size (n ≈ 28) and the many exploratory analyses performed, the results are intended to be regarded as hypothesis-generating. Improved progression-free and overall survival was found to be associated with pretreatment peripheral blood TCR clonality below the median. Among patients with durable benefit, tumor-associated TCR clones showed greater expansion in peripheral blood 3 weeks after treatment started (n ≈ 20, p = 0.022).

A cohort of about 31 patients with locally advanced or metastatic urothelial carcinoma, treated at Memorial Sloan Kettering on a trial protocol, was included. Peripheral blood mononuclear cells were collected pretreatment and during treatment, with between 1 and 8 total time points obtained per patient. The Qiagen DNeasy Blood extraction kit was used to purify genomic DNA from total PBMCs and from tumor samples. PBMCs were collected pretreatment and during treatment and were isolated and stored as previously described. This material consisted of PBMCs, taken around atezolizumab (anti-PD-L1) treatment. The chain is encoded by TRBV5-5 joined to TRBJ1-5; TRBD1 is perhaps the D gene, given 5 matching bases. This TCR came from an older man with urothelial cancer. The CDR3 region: CASSPGVAGPRVNQPQHF. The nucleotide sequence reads TGTGCCAGCAGCCCGGGGGTGGCAGGGCCGAGGGTGAATCAGCCCCAGCATTTT.